The source of this TCR beta chain is a study of early T cells in non-severe SARS-CoV-2 infection. Background on the study: Unpaired chains resulted from sequencing bulk RNA of unsorted whole blood. Overall study results and limits: Private and CD4 specificities were missed by VDJdb matching, skewed to anti-spike CD8.

This CDR3 spans 17 amino acids. The V and J ends lost 0 bases and 4 bases, in that order; junction bases with no gene match: 10. Germline CDR1 and CDR2: MNHEY and SVGAGI. Each cDNA molecule carried a unique molecular identifier. TCRdb independently ran MiXCR on the 5' RACE reads; one entry per CDR3 protein. The data show 30,000 to 40,000 distinct CDR3 sequences, approximately 4.6% seen once. This clonotype was observed a few times. No antigen is known for it. The sequencing input was whole blood. This chain connects TRBV6-5 to TRBJ2-5; 8 nucleotides match TRBD2. This clonotype originated in an adult who was a healthcare worker with PCR-confirmed SARS-CoV-2 infection or an uninfected control (not recorded which). CDR3 sequence reads: CASSYSRVSGAGETQYF. As DNA, the CDR3 is TGTGCCAGCAGTTACTCGAGAGTTAGCGGGGCCGGAGAGACCCAGTACTTC.